This is a list of T cell receptor beta chains from one sample in a study of technical replicates of blood from several donors. TCRdb's table, derived via immunoSEQ multiplex PCR, lists solely in-frame clones and lacks some. The sample gives more than 90,000 clones, nearly 97% of which show up once; approximately 0.23% is in the top ten. Input material: T cells isolated from PBMCs. The receptors derive from a human donor in good health. CDR3s include the opening cysteine and the closing phenylalanine or tryptophan. Each record gives: V gene, clone size, J gene, D gene, CDR3 protein, CDR3 DNA. The D gene is left open where the match is weak. A row's size may be missing; if present it is once, few, many or a size class.

V gene: TRBV4-1; clone size: NA; J gene: TRBJ2-1; D gene: TRBD2; CDR3 protein: CASSHRDLAGGSYNEQFF; CDR3 DNA: TGCGCCAGCAGCCACCGGGACTTAGCGGGAGGCTCCTACAATGAGCAGTTCTTC
V gene: TRBV6-5; clone size: NA; J gene: TRBJ2-7; D gene: TRBD2; CDR3 protein: CASSLAASYEQYF; CDR3 DNA: TGTGCCAGCAGCCTAGCGGCCTCCTACGAGCAGTACTTC
V gene: TRBV28; clone size: NA; J gene: TRBJ2-1; D gene: TRBD2; CDR3 protein: CASCHAGRADNEQFF; CDR3 DNA: TGTGCCAGTTGCCACGCCGGGAGGGCGGACAATGAGCAGTTCTTC
V gene: TRBV7-9; clone size: NA; J gene: TRBJ2-3; D gene: TRBD2; CDR3 protein: CASSVEPGGNTDTQYF; CDR3 DNA: TGTGCCAGCAGCGTGGAGCCCGGGGGGAACACAGATACGCAGTATTTT
V gene: TRBV5-1; clone size: NA; J gene: TRBJ2-5; D gene: TRBD2; CDR3 protein: CASSLVYRGLAETQYF; CDR3 DNA: TGCGCCAGCAGCTTGGTATACCGGGGACTAGCAGAGACCCAGTACTTC
V gene: TRBV27; clone size: NA; J gene: TRBJ2-1; D gene: TRBD1; CDR3 protein: CASSFRGPRYNEQFF; CDR3 DNA: TGTGCCAGCAGTTTCAGGGGGCCACGGTACAATGAGCAGTTCTTC
V gene: TRBV7-9; clone size: NA; J gene: TRBJ2-7; D gene: TRBD1; CDR3 protein: CASSWGQGIDEQYF; CDR3 DNA: TGTGCCAGCAGCTGGGGACAGGGGATCGACGAGCAGTACTTC
V gene: TRBV6-1; clone size: NA; J gene: TRBJ2-2; D gene: NA; CDR3 protein: CASSDRQGNTGELFF; CDR3 DNA: TGTGCCAGCAGTGATAGGCAGGGGAACACCGGGGAGCTGTTTTTT
V gene: TRBV13; clone size: NA; J gene: TRBJ1-1; D gene: NA; CDR3 protein: CASSLGQGPSRNTEAFF; CDR3 DNA: TGTGCCAGCAGCCTGGGGCAGGGGCCCTCGAGGAACACTGAAGCTTTCTTT
V gene: TRBV28; clone size: NA; J gene: TRBJ2-3; D gene: TRBD2; CDR3 protein: CASSFPSGSTDTQYF; CDR3 DNA: TGTGCCAGCAGTTTCCCTAGCGGGAGTACAGATACGCAGTATTTT
V gene: TRBV7-8; clone size: NA; J gene: TRBJ2-5; D gene: NA; CDR3 protein: CASSRGGDQETQYF; CDR3 DNA: TGTGCCAGCAGCCGCGGCGGCGACCAAGAGACCCAGTACTTC
V gene: TRBV5-1; clone size: NA; J gene: TRBJ2-2; D gene: NA; CDR3 protein: CASSLNTGELFF; CDR3 DNA: TGCGCCAGCAGCCTCAACACCGGGGAGCTGTTTTTT
V gene: TRBV27; clone size: NA; J gene: TRBJ2-7; D gene: TRBD1; CDR3 protein: CASSLTWPGQGTYEQYF; CDR3 DNA: TGTGCCAGCAGTCTAACCTGGCCGGGACAGGGTACCTACGAGCAGTACTTC
V gene: TRBV9; clone size: NA; J gene: TRBJ2-3; D gene: NA; CDR3 protein: CASSALRETLGTDTQYF; CDR3 DNA: TGTGCCAGCAGCGCCCTCCGGGAGACCCTCGGCACAGATACGCAGTATTTT
V gene: TRBV6-5; clone size: NA; J gene: TRBJ2-5; D gene: TRBD1; CDR3 protein: CASRGTVETQYF; CDR3 DNA: TGTGCCAGCAGGGGGACAGTCGAGACCCAGTACTTC
V gene: TRBV19; clone size: NA; J gene: TRBJ2-1; D gene: TRBD2; CDR3 protein: CASSAQREFRYNEQFF; CDR3 DNA: TGTGCCAGTAGTGCCCAGCGGGAGTTCAGATACAATGAGCAGTTCTTC
V gene: TRBV4-2; clone size: NA; J gene: TRBJ2-1; D gene: TRBD2; CDR3 protein: CASSQGLAGGQNEQFF; CDR3 DNA: TGTGCCAGCAGCCAAGGACTAGCGGGGGGGCAAAATGAGCAGTTCTTC
V gene: TRBV7-9; clone size: NA; J gene: TRBJ2-1; D gene: TRBD1; CDR3 protein: CASSSRTGENEQFF; CDR3 DNA: TGTGCCAGCAGCTCCCGGACAGGGGAGAATGAGCAGTTCTTC
V gene: TRBV5-1; clone size: NA; J gene: TRBJ2-7; D gene: TRBD1; CDR3 protein: CASSLWDRDEQYF; CDR3 DNA: TGCGCCAGCAGCCTGTGGGACAGGGATGAGCAGTACTTC
V gene: TRBV7-9; clone size: NA; J gene: TRBJ2-7; D gene: NA; CDR3 protein: CASSVLGTEYEQYF; CDR3 DNA: TGTGCCAGCAGCGTTCTCGGGACTGAATACGAGCAGTACTTC
V gene: TRBV10-3; clone size: once; J gene: TRBJ2-2; D gene: TRBD1; CDR3 protein: CAISDIQGAGELFF; CDR3 DNA: TGTGCCATCAGTGATATTCAGGGGGCCGGGGAGCTGTTTTTT
V gene: TRBV15; clone size: NA; J gene: TRBJ1-1; D gene: NA; CDR3 protein: CATSRVAGLMNTEAFF; CDR3 DNA: TGTGCCACCAGCAGAGTTGCGGGATTGATGAACACTGAAGCTTTCTTT
V gene: TRBV7-9; clone size: NA; J gene: TRBJ2-7; D gene: NA; CDR3 protein: CASSLAANSSYEQYF; CDR3 DNA: TGTGCCAGCAGCTTAGCGGCAAACAGCAGCTACGAGCAGTACTTC
V gene: TRBV5-1; clone size: NA; J gene: TRBJ2-5; D gene: TRBD2; CDR3 protein: CASSFSLAGDSGETQYF; CDR3 DNA: TGCGCCAGCAGCTTTTCCCTAGCGGGAGATTCCGGGGAGACCCAGTACTTC
V gene: TRBV28; clone size: NA; J gene: TRBJ2-1; D gene: TRBD2; CDR3 protein: CASSGGTILVSSYNEQFF; CDR3 DNA: TGTGCCAGCAGTGGAGGGACTATCCTCGTATCCTCCTACAATGAGCAGTTCTTC
V gene: TRBV7-9; clone size: NA; J gene: TRBJ2-7; D gene: TRBD2; CDR3 protein: CASSLGNSGGAYEQYF; CDR3 DNA: TGTGCCAGCAGCTTAGGTAACAGCGGGGGGGCTTACGAGCAGTACTTC
V gene: TRBV20-1; clone size: NA; J gene: TRBJ2-1; D gene: TRBD2; CDR3 protein: CSATAGDEQFF; CDR3 DNA: TGCAGTGCTACCGCGGGGGATGAGCAGTTCTTC
V gene: TRBV7-2; clone size: NA; J gene: TRBJ2-7; D gene: NA; CDR3 protein: CASSLVSYYYEQYF; CDR3 DNA: TGTGCCAGCAGCTTAGTTTCCTACTACTACGAGCAGTACTTC
V gene: TRBV6-1; clone size: NA; J gene: TRBJ2-1; D gene: NA; CDR3 protein: CASREGYGVNEQFF; CDR3 DNA: TGTGCCAGCAGGGAGGGGTATGGGGTCAATGAGCAGTTCTTC
V gene: TRBV7-9; clone size: NA; J gene: TRBJ2-7; D gene: TRBD2; CDR3 protein: CASTPGTSGYEQYF; CDR3 DNA: TGTGCCAGCACTCCCGGGACTAGCGGCTACGAGCAGTACTTC
V gene: TRBV5-4; clone size: NA; J gene: TRBJ2-6; D gene: TRBD2; CDR3 protein: CASSPRAGTTGANVLTF; CDR3 DNA: TGTGCCAGCAGCCCTCGGGCGGGGACTACTGGGGCCAACGTCCTGACTTTC
V gene: TRBV7-6; clone size: NA; J gene: TRBJ2-7; D gene: NA; CDR3 protein: CASSEGQLTYEQYF; CDR3 DNA: TGTGCCAGCAGCGAAGGACAGCTCACCTACGAGCAGTACTTC
V gene: TRBV19; clone size: NA; J gene: TRBJ2-7; D gene: TRBD1; CDR3 protein: CASSIGTGGLYEQYF; CDR3 DNA: TGTGCCAGTAGTATCGGGACAGGGGGCTTGTACGAGCAGTACTTC
V gene: TRBV6-4; clone size: NA; J gene: TRBJ1-1; D gene: TRBD1; CDR3 protein: CASRLSGQSATEAFF; CDR3 DNA: TGTGCCAGCAGACTGTCGGGACAGTCGGCCACTGAAGCTTTCTTT
V gene: TRBV7-9; clone size: NA; J gene: TRBJ1-1; D gene: NA; CDR3 protein: CASSSPGNTEAFF; CDR3 DNA: TGTGCCAGCAGCTCACCAGGGAACACTGAAGCTTTCTTT
V gene: TRBV7-3; clone size: NA; J gene: TRBJ2-1; D gene: TRBD2; CDR3 protein: CASSPRTSGGYNEQFF; CDR3 DNA: TGTGCCAGCAGCCCGAGGACTAGCGGGGGGTACAATGAGCAGTTCTTC